The 18 T cell receptor beta chains reported below all come from one sample, sequenced in a study of T-cell memory formation after mild COVID-19. From the 5' RACE reads, TCRdb called clonotypes with MiXCR, one entry per CDR3 protein. The profile shows almost 550,000 distinct CDR3 sequences, roughly 20% of them singletons. Sequencing used PBMCs or a T cell subset sorted from them (not recorded which). The source of these receptors is an adult woman who had mild COVID-19 (a few samples of this study predate the infection). Cell type and time point are not known.

V and J are TRBV3-1 and TRBJ2-1; the match to TRBD2 covers 9 bases. Trimming cost V 1 base and J 0 bases; bases outside gene matches: 7. Germline CDR1 and CDR2: LGHDT and YNNKEL (reference sequence). This CDR3 is built from 18 residues. CDR3 DNA: TGTGCCAGCAGCCAAGGTAGCGGGGGCCGCTTCTCCTACAATGAGCAGTTCTTC. Its translation is CASSQGSGGRFSYNEQFF.

This rearrangement joins TRBV4-2 to TRBJ1-1, with 7 bases that match TRBD1. V lost 2 bases, J lost 5 bases, and 5 bases stayed unmatched. CDR3 size: 14 residues. CDR1 and CDR2 from the germline V gene are LGHNA and YNFKEQ. The CDR3 is CASSQWQGVTEAFF. Here the CDR3 DNA reads TGTGCCAGCAGCCAATGGCAGGGGGTTACTGAAGCTTTCTTT.

The chain links TRBV7-9 to TRBJ2-7; 10 nucleotides match TRBD2. CDR3 length: 19 residues. V shed 0 bases, J shed 0 bases, and the junction held 11 bases outside the gene matches. CDR1 SEHNR and CDR2 FQNEAQ come from the germline V gene (reference sequence). This CDR3 reads CASSLAGSSGRESSYEQYF. In DNA form, the CDR3 reads TGTGCCAGCAGCTTAGCAGGGTCCAGCGGGAGGGAAAGCTCCTACGAGCAGTACTTC.

The rearrangement joins TRBV11-1 to TRBJ2-5, with D possibly TRBD2 on 5 matching bases. CDR3 size: 15 residues. The germline gives CDR1 SGHAT, CDR2 FQDESV (reference sequence). Trimming stripped 5 bases from V and 2 bases from J, with 15 bases between. CDR3 loop: CASSDPGREQETQYF. Written as DNA, the CDR3 is TGTGCCAGCAGCGACCCAGGAAGGGAGCAAGAGACCCAGTACTTC.

In this sample, this clonotype turned up a few times. This chain's CDR3 is CATSESGVGYTF. CDR3 nucleotides: TGTGCCACCAGTGAATCAGGGGTCGGCTACACCTTC. The genes are TRBV24-1 and TRBJ1-2; weak D call: TRBD1 (6 bases). The V end lost 4 bases, the J end lost 8 bases, and 10 bases lay between the germline ends. The CDR3 consists of 12 residues. Germline CDR1 reads KGHDR; CDR2 reads SFDVKD.

In its sample, this clonotype was seen many times. The V gene is TRBV5-1, the J gene TRBJ2-1; perhaps TRBD1 as D (5 bases). The CDR3 spans 14 residues. Germline V gene lookup returns CDR1 SGHRS and CDR2 YFSETQ. The V end lost 0 bases, the J end lost 4 bases, and 8 bases lay between the germline ends. CDR3 in DNA: TGCGCCAGCAGCTTGGCGACAGAATACAATGAGCAGTTCTTC. Protein: CASSLATEYNEQFF.

This clonotype was detected a few times. The chain employs TRBV20-1 and TRBJ2-5; TRBD1 agrees at 8 bases. Germline assignment: CDR1 DFQATT and CDR2 SNEGSKA (reference sequence). The junction had 7 bases not matched to a gene; V was cut back by 5 bases and J by 5 bases. The CDR3 has 13 residues. DNA for the CDR3: TGCAGTGCTGGGGCAGGGGGCGACGAGACCCAGTACTTC. It specifies CSAGAGGDETQYF.

This clonotype showed up just a few times. The chain carries TRBV20-1 and TRBJ1-1; perhaps TRBD1 as D (5 bases). This CDR3 region has 15 residues. Germline loops: CDR1 DFQATT, CDR2 SNEGSKA (reference sequence). Trimming left V 1 base short and J 4 bases short, with 16 bases between. The CDR3 sequence: CSARGDRKRGTEAFF. In DNA form, the CDR3 reads TGCAGTGCTAGAGGGGACCGGAAACGAGGCACTGAAGCTTTCTTT.

This clonotype was observed a few times. In DNA form, the CDR3 reads TGCGCCAGCTCGGGAGCTTGGGGCAGGCTTACGACTGAAGCTTTCTTT. It codes for CASSGAWGRLTTEAFF. The V call is TRBV5-1, the J call TRBJ1-1; possible D gene TRBD1, 5 bases. From germline, CDR1 is SGHRS and CDR2 YFSETQ. V lost 7 bases to trimming and J lost 5 bases, with 24 bases between them. The CDR3 loop spans 16 amino acids.

The chain is built from TRBV6-5 and TRBJ2-2; a weak D match, TRBD1 (6 bases). The germline gives CDR1 MNHEY, CDR2 SVGAGI. CDR3 length: 18 amino acids. Deletions cut 0 bases from V and 0 bases from J, with 14 bases between. CDR3 sequence reads: CASSYSTPGHSNTGELFF. Written as DNA, the CDR3 is TGTGCCAGCAGTTACTCGACGCCGGGACACTCGAACACCGGGGAGCTGTTTTTT.

The J gene is TRBJ1-1, the V gene TRBV4-1; D may be TRBD1 (6 bases). Germline V lookup: CDR1 MGHRA, CDR2 YSYEKL. This CDR3 contains 15 residues. V was cut by 3 bases and J by 4 bases, with 15 bases left in between. This chain's CDR3 is CASSQEEGGGTEAFF. DNA for the CDR3: TGCGCCAGCAGCCAGGAAGAAGGGGGGGGCACTGAAGCTTTCTTT.

This clonotype occurred a few times. The chain is built from TRBV18 and TRBJ2-1, with D hard to call. Germline V CDR1 and CDR2: KGHSH, LQKENI. The CDR3 has 18 residues. The V gene lost 0 bases and the J gene lost 5 bases, with 20 bases spanning the gap. The CDR3 coding sequence is TGTGCCAGCTCACCACCTATTTTACGTACTGATACAAACAATGAGCAGTTCTTC. Translated: CASSPPILRTDTNNEQFF.

The chain uses TRBV12-3 or TRBV12-4 and TRBJ1-5; D might be TRBD1 (5 bases). With 7 bases removed from V and 0 bases from J, the gap between germline ends came to 10 bases. The CDR3 has 14 residues. Here the CDR3 DNA reads TGTGCCAGCAATCTTCAGGGTAGCAATCAGCCCCAGCATTTT. Its translation is CASNLQGSNQPQHF.

CDR3 amino acids: CASSWGPGLTGELFF. CDR3 sequence (DNA): TGTGCCAGCAGCTGGGGACCGGGGTTAACCGGGGAGCTGTTTTTT. J is TRBJ2-2 and V is TRBV5-4; perhaps D is TRBD1 or TRBD2 (5 bases each). The CDR3 is 15 amino acids. CDR1 and CDR2 from the germline V gene are SGHNT and YYREEE (reference sequence). Trimming stripped 3 bases from V and 5 bases from J, with 14 bases between. The variable domain in full, completed from reference TRBV5-4 and TRBJ2-2, reads ETGVTQSPTHLIKTRGQQVTLRCSSQSGHNTVSWYQQALGQGPQFIFQYYREEENGRGNFPPRFSGLQFPNYSSELNVNALELDDSALYLCASSWGPGLTGELFFGEGSRLTVL.

The chain combines TRBV27 with TRBJ2-5; possible D gene TRBD1, 5 bases. Trimming cost V 2 bases and J 1 base, with 17 bases left between them. CDR3 length equals 17 residues. Germline CDR1 MNHEY, CDR2 SMNVEV (reference sequence). CDR3 DNA sequence: TGTGCCAGCAGTTTAGCCGGATGGGTTAGGGGCCAAGAGACCCAGTACTTC. It encodes CASSLAGWVRGQETQYF.

The chain combines TRBV7-9 with TRBJ2-7; 7 bases map to TRBD1. The CDR3 is made up of 15 amino acids. The J segment lost 7 bases and the V segment lost 5 bases, leaving 14 bases of the junction unmatched. Per germline, CDR1 SEHNR and CDR2 FQNEAQ (reference sequence). For the CDR3, the DNA is TGTGCCAGCAGCCAATCGGGACAGAGGCTTGGGGAGCAGTACTTC. Its protein product is CASSQSGQRLGEQYF.

This clonotype was observed a few times. The chain recombines TRBV5-1 with TRBJ2-1; a possible D gene is TRBD2 (6 bases). CDR3 length equals 15 residues. The germline gives CDR1 SGHRS, CDR2 YFSETQ. V lost 4 bases and J lost 4, with 15 bases in between. The CDR3 is CASSHVGGVYNEQFF. CDR3 sequence (DNA): TGCGCCAGCAGCCACGTGGGCGGGGTTTACAATGAGCAGTTCTTC.

A few counts support this clonotype. V is TRBV24-1 and J is TRBJ2-2; 8 bases are shared with TRBD2. The junction had 11 bases not matched to a gene; V was cut back by 3 bases and J by 3 bases. Germline assignment: CDR1 KGHDR and CDR2 SFDVKD. This CDR3 has 18 amino acids. DNA for the CDR3: TGTGCCACCAGTGATGCCGGGACTAGTAATCTCCACACCGGGGAGCTGTTTTTT. Amino acids: CATSDAGTSNLHTGELFF.